This record concerns one T cell receptor beta chain sequence. This entry belongs to a study of T cells in Graves' hyperthyroidism and ophthalmopathy. Amplified TCR beta CDR3 regions came from RNA transcripts. The HTBI set primed first-round TCR CDR3 RT-PCR. TCRdb recomputed calls from the multiplex PCR reads with MiXCR, one row per CDR3 protein. The table lists 500,000 to 600,000 distinct CDR3 sequences, just over 45% of them singletons. The CDR3 length is 13 residues. Germline CDR1 reads SGHTA; CDR2 reads FQGNSA. The source of this sequence is a woman between 18 and 29 years old with Graves' hyperthyroidism. V usage is TRBV7-2 and J usage is TRBJ2-5; 8 bases fit TRBD1. The tail of the sequence fits TRBJ2-1 better, so the J call may be wrong. The specimen sequenced was peripheral blood or thyroid tissue (not recorded which). CDR3 protein: CASSLDRGEFQFF. The CDR3 DNA follows: TGTGCCAGCAGCTTAGACAGGGGGGAGTTTCAGTTCTTC.